This TCR beta chain was recorded in a study of early T cells in non-severe SARS-CoV-2 infection. Points from the study as a whole: Lookups in VDJdb leaned toward anti-spike CD8 responses and missed private and CD4 specificities.

Unique molecular identifiers were attached to individual cDNA molecules. TCRdb fed the 5' RACE reads into MiXCR, producing one record per CDR3 protein. This repertoire shows about 28,000 distinct CDR3 sequences, about 6.6% found once; its top ten account for over 30%. This clonotype showed up many times. What it recognizes is unknown. There are 15 residues in the CDR3. With 5 bases removed from V and 3 bases from J, the gap between germline ends came to 17 bases. Germline CDR1 reads LGHDT; CDR2 reads YNNKEL (reference sequence). Sequenced here: whole blood, sampled at baseline. The chain links TRBV3-1 to TRBJ2-7; possibly TRBD2 for D (5 bases). The sequence was obtained from an adult who was a healthcare worker with PCR-confirmed SARS-CoV-2 infection or an uninfected control (not recorded which). The CDR3 sequence: CASSKAAGGVYEQYF. Written as DNA, the CDR3 is TGTGCCAGCAGCAAAGCGGCGGGCGGTGTCTACGAGCAGTACTTC.